This section outlines one T cell receptor (beta chain) sequence together with its context. The ends lost 6 bases at V and 8 bases at J; junction bases unmatched: 8. CDR1 and CDR2 from the germline V gene are MNHEY and SVGAGI. CDR3 size: 14 residues. The data are from a study of blood T cell repertoires in COVID-19. Assay used: immunoSEQ multiplex PCR; TCRdb lists only in-frame clones, some missing. The repertoire has more than 200,000 clones, 82% of them found once; the top ten carry approximately 7.6%. This chain joins TRBV6-5 and TRBJ1-4; 8 nucleotides line up with TRBD1. The source of this sequence is an elderly woman with COVID-19, enrolled during active disease. Input material: peripheral blood. The CDR3 reads CASRKDRVSEKLFF. The CDR3 DNA sequence: TGTGCCAGCAGGAAGGACAGGGTATCAGAAAAACTGTTTTTT.